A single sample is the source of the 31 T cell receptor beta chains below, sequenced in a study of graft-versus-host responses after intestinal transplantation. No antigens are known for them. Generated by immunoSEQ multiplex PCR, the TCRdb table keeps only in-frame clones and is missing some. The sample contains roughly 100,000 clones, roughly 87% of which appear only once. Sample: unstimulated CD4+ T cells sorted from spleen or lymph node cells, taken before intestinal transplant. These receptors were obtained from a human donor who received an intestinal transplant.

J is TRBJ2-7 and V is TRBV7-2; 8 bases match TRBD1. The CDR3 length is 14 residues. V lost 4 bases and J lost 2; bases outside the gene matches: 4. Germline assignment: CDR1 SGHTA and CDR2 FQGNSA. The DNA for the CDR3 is TGTGCCAGCAGCTCACGGACAGGGACCTACGAGCAGTACTTC. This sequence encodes CASSSRTGTYEQYF.

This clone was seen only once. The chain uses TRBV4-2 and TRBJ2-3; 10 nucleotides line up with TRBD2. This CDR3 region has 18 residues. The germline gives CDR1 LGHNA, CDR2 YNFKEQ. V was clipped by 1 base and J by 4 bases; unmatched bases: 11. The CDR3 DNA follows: TGTGCCAGCAGCCAAGTCGAGGGAGGACTAGCGGAGTCAGATACGCAGTATTTT. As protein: CASSQVEGGLAESDTQYF.

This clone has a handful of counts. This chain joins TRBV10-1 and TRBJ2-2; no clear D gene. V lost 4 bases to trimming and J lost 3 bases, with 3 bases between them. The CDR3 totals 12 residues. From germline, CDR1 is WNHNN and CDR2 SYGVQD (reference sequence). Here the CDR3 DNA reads TGCGCCAGCAGTGGGGACACCGGGGAGCTGTTTTTT. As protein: CASSGDTGELFF.

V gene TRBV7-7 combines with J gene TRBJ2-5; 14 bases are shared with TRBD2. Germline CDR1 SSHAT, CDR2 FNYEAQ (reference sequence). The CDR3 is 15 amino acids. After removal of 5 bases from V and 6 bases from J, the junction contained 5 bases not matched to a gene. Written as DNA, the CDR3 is TGTGCCAGCAGCCCTGGACTAGCGGGAGGCCAGACCCAGTACTTC. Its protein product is CASSPGLAGGQTQYF.

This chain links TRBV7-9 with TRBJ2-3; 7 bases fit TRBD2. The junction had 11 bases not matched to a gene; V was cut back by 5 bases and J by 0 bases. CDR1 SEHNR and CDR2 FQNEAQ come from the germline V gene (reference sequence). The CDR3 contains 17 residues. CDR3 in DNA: TGTGCCAGCAGCCAAATGGCGGGAGCCCCTAGCACAGATACGCAGTATTTT. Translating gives CASSQMAGAPSTDTQYF. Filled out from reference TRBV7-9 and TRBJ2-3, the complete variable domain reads DTGVSQNPRHKITKRGQNVTFRCDPISEHNRLYWYRQTLGQGPEFLTYFQNEAQLEKSRLLSDRFSAERPKGSFSTLEIQRTEQGDSAMYLCASSQMAGAPSTDTQYFGPGTRLTVL.

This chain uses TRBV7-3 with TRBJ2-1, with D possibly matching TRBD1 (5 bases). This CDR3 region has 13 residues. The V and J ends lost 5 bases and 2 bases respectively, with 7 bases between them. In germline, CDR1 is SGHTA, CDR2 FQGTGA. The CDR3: CASSADTYNEQFF. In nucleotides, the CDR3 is TGTGCCAGCAGCGCGGACACCTACAATGAGCAGTTCTTC.

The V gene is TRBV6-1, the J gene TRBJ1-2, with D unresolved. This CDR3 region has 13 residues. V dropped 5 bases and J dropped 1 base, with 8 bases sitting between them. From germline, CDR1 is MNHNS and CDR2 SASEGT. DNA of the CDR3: TGTGCCAGCAGTTATTCGGTTAACTATGGCTACACCTTC. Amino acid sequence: CASSYSVNYGYTF.

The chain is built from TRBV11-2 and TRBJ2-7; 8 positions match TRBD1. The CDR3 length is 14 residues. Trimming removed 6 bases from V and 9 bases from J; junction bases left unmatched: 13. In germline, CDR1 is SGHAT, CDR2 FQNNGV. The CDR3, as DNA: TGTGCCAGCAGGCCTCAAGGACAGGGCTCCTCGCAGTACTTC. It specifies CASRPQGQGSSQYF.

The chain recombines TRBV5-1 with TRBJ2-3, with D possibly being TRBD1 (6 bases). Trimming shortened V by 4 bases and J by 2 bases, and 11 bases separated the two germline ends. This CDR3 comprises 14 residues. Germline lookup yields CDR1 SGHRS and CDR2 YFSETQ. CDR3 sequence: CASSQWTDTDTQYF. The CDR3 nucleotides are TGCGCCAGCAGCCAATGGACAGACACAGATACGCAGTATTTT.

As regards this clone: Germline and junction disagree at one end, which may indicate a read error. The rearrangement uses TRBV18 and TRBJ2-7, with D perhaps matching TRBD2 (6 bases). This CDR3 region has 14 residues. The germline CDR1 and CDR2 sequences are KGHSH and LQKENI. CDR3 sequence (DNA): TGTGCCAGCTCACCTTCCCAGTCGGACTACGGGCAGTACTTC. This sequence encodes CASSPSQSDYGQYF.

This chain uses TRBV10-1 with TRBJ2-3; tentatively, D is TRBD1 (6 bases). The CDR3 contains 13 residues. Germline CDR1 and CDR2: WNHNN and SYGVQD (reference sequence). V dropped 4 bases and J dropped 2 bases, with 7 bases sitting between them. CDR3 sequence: CASSGDITDTQYF. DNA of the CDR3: TGCGCCAGCAGTGGGGACATCACAGATACGCAGTATTTT.

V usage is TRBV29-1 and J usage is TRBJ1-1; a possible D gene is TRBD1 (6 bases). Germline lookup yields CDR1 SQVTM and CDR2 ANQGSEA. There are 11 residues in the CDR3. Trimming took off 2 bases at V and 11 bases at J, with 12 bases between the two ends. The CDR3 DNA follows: TGCAGCGTTGAAACAGGGAGTCGGGCTTTCTTT. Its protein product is CSVETGSRAFF.

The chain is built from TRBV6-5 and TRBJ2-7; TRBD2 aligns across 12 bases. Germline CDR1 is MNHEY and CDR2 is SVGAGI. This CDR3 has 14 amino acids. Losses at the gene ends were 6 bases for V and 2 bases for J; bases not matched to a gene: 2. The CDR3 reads CASSRLAGAYEQYF. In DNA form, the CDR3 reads TGTGCCAGCAGCCGACTAGCGGGAGCCTACGAGCAGTACTTC.

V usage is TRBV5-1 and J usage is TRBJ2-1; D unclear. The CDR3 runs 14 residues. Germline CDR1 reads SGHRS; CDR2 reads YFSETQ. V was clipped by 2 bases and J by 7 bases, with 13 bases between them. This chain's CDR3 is CASSFMVSSNEQFF. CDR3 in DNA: TGCGCCAGCAGCTTTATGGTGAGCTCGAATGAGCAGTTCTTC.

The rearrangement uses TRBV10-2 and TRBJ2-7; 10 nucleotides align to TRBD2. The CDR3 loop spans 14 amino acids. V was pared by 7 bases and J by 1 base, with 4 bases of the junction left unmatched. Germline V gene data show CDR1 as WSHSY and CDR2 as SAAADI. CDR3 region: CASKLAGRSYEQYF. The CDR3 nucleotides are TGCGCCAGCAAACTAGCGGGGAGATCCTACGAGCAGTACTTC.

The CDR3 nucleotides read TGTGCCATCAGTGATAGCGGGCTAAAGACCCAGTACTTC. This translates into CAISDSGLKTQYF. The chain carries TRBV10-3 and TRBJ2-5; TRBD2 aligns across 7 bases. V was pared by 3 bases and J by 6 bases, with 4 bases of the junction left unmatched. CDR1 ENHRY and CDR2 SYGVKD come from the germline V gene. The CDR3 spans 13 residues.

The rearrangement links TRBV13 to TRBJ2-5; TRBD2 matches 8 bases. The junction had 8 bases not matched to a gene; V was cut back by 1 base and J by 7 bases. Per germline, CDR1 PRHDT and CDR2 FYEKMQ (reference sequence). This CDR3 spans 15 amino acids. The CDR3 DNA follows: TGTGCCAGCAGCTTAGCGGGGGGGGAGAAGCGGACCCAGTACTTC. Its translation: CASSLAGGEKRTQYF.

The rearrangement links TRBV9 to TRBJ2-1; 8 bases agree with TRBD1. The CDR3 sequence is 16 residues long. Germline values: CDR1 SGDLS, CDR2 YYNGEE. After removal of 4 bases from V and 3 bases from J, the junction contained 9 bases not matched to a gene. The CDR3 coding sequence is TGTGCCAGCAGCCCACGGCTTGACAGGGGCTACAATGAGCAGTTCTTC. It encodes CASSPRLDRGYNEQFF.

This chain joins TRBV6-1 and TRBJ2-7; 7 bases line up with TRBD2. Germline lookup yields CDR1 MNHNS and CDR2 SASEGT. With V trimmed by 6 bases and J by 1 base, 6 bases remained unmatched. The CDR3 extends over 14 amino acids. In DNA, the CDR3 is TGTGCCAGCAGAGGGACGGGAGGTTCCTACGAGCAGTACTTC. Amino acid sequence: CASRGTGGSYEQYF.

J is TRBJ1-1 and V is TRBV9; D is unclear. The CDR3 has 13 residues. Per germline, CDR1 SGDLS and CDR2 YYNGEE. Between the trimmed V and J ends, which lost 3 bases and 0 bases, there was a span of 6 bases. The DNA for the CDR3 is TGTGCCAGCAGCGCTTCGATGAACACTGAAGCTTTCTTT. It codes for CASSASMNTEAFF.

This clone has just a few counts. In nucleotides, the CDR3 is TGCGCCAGCAGTGAGCGGCAGGGTGGTTCACCCCTCCACTTT. Its protein product is CASSERQGGSPLHF. The rearrangement uses TRBV10-1 and TRBJ1-6; the D gene is possibly TRBD1 (5 bases). Trimming left V 2 bases short and J 9 bases short, with 11 bases between. The CDR3 is made up of 14 amino acids. Germline V gives CDR1 WNHNN, CDR2 SYGVQD (reference sequence).

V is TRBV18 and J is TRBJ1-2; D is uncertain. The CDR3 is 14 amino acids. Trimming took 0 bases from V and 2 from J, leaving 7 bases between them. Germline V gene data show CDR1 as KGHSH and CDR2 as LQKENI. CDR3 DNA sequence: TGTGCCAGCTCACCACCCACAGTGAACTATGGCTACACCTTC. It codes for CASSPPTVNYGYTF.

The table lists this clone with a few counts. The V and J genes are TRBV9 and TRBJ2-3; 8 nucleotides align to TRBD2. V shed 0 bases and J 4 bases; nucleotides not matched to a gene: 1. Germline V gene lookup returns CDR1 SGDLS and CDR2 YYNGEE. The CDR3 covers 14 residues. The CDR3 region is CASSVAGGPDTQYF. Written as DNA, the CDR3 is TGTGCCAGCAGCGTAGCGGGGGGGCCAGATACGCAGTATTTT.

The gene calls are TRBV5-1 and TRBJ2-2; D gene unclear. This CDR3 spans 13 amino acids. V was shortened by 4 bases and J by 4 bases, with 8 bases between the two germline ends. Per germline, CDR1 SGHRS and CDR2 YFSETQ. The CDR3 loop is CASSPRLTGELFF. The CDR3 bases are TGCGCCAGCAGCCCTAGGCTCACCGGGGAGCTGTTTTTT.

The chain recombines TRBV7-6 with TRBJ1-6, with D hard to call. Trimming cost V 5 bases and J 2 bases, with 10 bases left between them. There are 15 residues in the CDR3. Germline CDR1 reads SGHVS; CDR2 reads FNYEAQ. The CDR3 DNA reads TGTGCCAGCAGCCCGGACGGGCCCTATAATTCACCCCTCCACTTT. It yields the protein CASSPDGPYNSPLHF.

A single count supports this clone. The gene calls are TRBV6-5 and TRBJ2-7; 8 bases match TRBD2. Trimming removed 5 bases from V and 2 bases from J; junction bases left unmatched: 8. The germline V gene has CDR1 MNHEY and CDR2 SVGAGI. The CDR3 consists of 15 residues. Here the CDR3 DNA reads TGTGCCAGCAGTCTTCGGGAGGGCCCTACCTACGAGCAGTACTTC. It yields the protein CASSLREGPTYEQYF.

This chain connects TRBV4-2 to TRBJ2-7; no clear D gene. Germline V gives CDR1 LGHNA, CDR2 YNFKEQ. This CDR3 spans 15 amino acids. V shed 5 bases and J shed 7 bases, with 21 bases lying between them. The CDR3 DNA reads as TGTGCCAGCAGCGAAAACAGACATTACGGGCGGGAGCAGTACTTC. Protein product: CASSENRHYGREQYF.

The DNA of the CDR3 is TGCGCCAGCAGCGACCAAATAGGGACTAGCGGTGCCCGGGGTGAGCAGTTCTTC. It encodes CASSDQIGTSGARGEQFF. The chain combines TRBV10-1 with TRBJ2-1; 11 positions agree with TRBD2. The CDR3 consists of 18 residues. The germline V gene encodes CDR1 WNHNN and CDR2 SYGVQD (reference sequence). V lost 6 bases and J lost 9; bases outside the gene matches: 19.

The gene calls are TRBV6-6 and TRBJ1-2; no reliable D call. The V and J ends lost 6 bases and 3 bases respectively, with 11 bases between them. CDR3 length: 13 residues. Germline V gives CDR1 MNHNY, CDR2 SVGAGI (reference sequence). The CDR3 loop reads CASRRGSDYGYTF. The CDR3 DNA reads TGTGCCAGCAGAAGAGGGTCTGACTATGGCTACACCTTC.

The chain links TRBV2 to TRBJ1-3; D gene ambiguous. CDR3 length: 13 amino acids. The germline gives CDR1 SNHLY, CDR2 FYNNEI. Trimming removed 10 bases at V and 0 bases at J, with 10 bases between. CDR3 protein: CATPQVSGNTIYF. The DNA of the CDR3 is TGTGCCACCCCCCAGGTCTCTGGAAACACCATATATTTT.

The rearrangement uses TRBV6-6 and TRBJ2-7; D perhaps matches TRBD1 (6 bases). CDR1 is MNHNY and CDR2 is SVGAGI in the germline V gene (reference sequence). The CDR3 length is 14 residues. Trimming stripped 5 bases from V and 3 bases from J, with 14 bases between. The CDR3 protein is CASSKDRNNYEQYF. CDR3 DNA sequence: TGTGCCAGCAGTAAAGACAGGAACAACTACGAGCAGTACTTC.